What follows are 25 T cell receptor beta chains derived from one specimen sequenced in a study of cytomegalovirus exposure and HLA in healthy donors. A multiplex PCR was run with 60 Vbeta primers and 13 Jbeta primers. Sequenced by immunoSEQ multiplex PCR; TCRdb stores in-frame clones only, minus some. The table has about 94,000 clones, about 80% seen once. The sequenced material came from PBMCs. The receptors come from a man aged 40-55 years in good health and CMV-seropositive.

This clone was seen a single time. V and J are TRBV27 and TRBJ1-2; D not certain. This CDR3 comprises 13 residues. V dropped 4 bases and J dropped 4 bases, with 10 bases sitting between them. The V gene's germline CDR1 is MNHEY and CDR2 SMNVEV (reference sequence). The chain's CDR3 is CASSYPGGYGYTF. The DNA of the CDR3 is TGTGCCAGCAGTTACCCGGGTGGCTATGGCTACACCTTC.

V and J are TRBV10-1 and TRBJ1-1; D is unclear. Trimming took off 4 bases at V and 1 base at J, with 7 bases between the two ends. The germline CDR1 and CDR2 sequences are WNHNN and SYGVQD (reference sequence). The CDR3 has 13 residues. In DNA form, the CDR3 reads TGCGCCAGCAGTGCGTCAGCGAACACTGAAGCTTTCTTT. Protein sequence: CASSASANTEAFF.

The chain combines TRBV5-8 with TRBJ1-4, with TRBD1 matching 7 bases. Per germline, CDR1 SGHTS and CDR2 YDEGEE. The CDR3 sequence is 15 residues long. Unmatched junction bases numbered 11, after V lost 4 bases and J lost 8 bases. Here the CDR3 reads CASSPRTGRGEKLFF. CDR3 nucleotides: TGTGCCAGCAGCCCTAGGACAGGACGGGGAGAAAAACTGTTTTTT.

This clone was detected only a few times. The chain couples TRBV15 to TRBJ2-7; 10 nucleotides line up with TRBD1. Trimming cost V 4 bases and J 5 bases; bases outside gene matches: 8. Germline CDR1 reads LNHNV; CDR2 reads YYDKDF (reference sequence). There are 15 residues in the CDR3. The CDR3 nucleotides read TGTGCCACCAGCATGCGGGGGACAGGGGTGCACGAGCAGTACTTC. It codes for CATSMRGTGVHEQYF.

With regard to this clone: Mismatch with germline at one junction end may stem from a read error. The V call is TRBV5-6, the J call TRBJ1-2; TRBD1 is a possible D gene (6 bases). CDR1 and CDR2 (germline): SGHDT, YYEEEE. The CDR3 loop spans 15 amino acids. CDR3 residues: CASSLTGSRNYGYTF. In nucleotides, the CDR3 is TGTGCCAGCAGCTTAACAGGGTCGCGTAACTACGGCTACACCTTC. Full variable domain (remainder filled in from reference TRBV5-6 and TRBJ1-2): DAGVTQSPTHLIKTRGQQVTLRCSPKSGHDTVSWYQQALGQGPQFIFQYYEEEERQRGNFPDRFSGHQFPNYSSELNVNALLLGDSALYLCASSLTGSRNYGYTFGSGTRLTVV.

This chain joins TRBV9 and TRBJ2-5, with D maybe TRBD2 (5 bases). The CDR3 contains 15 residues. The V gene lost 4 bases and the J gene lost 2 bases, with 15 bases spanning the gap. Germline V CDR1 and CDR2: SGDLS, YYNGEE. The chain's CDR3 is CASSPSAGLQETQYF. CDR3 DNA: TGTGCCAGCAGCCCCAGCGCGGGCTTACAAGAGACCCAGTACTTC. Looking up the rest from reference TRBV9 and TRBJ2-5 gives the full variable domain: DSGVTQTPKHLITATGQRVTLRCSPRSGDLSVYWYQQSLDQGLQFLIQYYNGEERAKGNILERFSAQQFPDLHSELNLSSLELGDSALYFCASSPSAGLQETQYFGPGTRLLVL.

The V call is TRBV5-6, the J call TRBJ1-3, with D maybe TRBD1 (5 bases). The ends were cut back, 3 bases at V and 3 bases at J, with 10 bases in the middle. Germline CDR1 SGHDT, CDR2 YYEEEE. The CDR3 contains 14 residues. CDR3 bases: TGTGCCAGCAGCTCCGGACATCTTGGAAACACCATATATTTT. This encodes CASSSGHLGNTIYF.

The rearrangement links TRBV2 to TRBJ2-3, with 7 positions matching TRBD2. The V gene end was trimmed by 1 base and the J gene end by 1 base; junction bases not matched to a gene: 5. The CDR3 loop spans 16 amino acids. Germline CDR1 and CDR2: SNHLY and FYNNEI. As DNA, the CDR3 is TGTGCCAGCAGTGAAGGGTGGCTAGCGGGCACAGATACGCAGTATTTT. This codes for CASSEGWLAGTDTQYF. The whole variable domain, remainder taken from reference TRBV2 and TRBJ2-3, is EPEVTQTPSHQVTQMGQEVILRCVPISNHLYFYWYRQILGQKVEFLVSFYNNEISEKSEIFDDQFSVERPDGSNFTLKIRSTKLEDSAMYFCASSEGWLAGTDTQYFGPGTRLTVL.

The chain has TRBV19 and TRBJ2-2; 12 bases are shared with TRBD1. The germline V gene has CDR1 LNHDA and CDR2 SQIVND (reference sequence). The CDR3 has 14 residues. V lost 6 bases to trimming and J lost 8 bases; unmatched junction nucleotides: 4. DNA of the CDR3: TGTGCCAGTAGCGGGACAGGGGGCTGGGGGGAGCTGTTTTTT. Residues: CASSGTGGWGELFF.

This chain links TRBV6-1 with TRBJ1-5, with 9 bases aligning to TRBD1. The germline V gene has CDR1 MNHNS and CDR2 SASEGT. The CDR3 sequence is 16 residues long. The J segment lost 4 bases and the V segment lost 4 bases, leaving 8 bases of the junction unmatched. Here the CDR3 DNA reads TGTGCCAGCAGTGTCTCCGGACAGGGGTTAAATCAGCCCCAGCATTTT. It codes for CASSVSGQGLNQPQHF.

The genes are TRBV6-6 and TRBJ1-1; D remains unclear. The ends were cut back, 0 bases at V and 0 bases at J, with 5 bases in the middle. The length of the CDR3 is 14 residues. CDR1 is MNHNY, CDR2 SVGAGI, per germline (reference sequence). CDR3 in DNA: TGTGCCAGCAGTTACTCGGGCTTGAACACTGAAGCTTTCTTT. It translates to CASSYSGLNTEAFF.

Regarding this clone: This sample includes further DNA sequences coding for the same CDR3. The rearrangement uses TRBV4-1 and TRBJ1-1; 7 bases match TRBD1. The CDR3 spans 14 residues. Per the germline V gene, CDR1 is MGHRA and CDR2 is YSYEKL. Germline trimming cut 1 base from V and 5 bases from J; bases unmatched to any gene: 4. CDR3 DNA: TGCGCCAGCAGCCAAGGACAGGGTTGGACTGAAGCTTTCTTT. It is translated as CASSQGQGWTEAFF.

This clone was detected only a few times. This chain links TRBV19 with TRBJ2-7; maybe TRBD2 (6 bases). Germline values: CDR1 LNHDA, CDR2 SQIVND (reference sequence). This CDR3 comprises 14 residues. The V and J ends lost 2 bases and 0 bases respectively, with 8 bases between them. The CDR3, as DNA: TGTGCCAGTAGTATAACCGGGAGCTCCTACGAGCAGTACTTC. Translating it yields CASSITGSSYEQYF.

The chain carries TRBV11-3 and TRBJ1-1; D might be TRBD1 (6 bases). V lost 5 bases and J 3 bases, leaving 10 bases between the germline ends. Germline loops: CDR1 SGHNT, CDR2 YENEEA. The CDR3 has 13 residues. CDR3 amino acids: CASSADRDTEAFF. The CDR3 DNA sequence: TGTGCCAGCAGCGCGGACAGAGACACTGAAGCTTTCTTT.

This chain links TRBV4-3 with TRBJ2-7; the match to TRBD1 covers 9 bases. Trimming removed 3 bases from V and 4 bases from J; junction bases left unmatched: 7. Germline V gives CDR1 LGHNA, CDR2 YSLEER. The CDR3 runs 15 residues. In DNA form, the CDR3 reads TGCGCCAGCAGCCATGCCGGGACAGGGCAATACGAGCAGTACTTC. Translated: CASSHAGTGQYEQYF.

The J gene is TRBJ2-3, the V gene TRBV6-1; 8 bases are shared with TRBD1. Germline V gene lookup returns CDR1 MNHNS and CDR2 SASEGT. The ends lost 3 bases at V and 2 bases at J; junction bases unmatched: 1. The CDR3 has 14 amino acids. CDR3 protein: CASSDRGLTDTQYF. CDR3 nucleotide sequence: TGTGCCAGCAGTGACAGGGGGCTCACAGATACGCAGTATTTT.

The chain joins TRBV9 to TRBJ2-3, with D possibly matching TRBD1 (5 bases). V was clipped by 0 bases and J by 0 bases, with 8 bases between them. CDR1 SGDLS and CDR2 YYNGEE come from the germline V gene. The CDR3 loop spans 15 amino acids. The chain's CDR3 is CASSVAWGSTDTQYF. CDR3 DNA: TGTGCCAGCAGCGTAGCGTGGGGCAGCACAGATACGCAGTATTTT.

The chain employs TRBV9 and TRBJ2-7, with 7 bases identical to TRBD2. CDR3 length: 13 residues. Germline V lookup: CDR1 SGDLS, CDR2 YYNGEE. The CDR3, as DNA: TGTCCCGAGTCTGAGGGAGGGCAACACGAGCAGTACTTC. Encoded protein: CPESEGGQHEQYF.

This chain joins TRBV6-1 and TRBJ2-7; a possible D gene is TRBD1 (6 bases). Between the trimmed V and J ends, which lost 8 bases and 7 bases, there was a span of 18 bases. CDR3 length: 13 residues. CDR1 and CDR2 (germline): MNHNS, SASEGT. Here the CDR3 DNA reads TGTGCCAGCCCTTCCGGGACAACGAGGGAGCAGTACTTC. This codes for CASPSGTTREQYF.

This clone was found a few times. CDR3 bases: TGTGCCAGCAGCGTTCGCGGGTCCCGTGGGGATACGCAGTATTTT. Protein: CASSVRGSRGDTQYF. J is TRBJ2-3 and V is TRBV9, with TRBD2 as a possible D gene (5 bases). The length of the CDR3 is 15 residues. Germline values: CDR1 SGDLS, CDR2 YYNGEE. V was cut by 2 bases and J by 6 bases, with 16 bases left in between. The entire variable domain, with the rest obtained from reference TRBV9 and TRBJ2-3, is as follows: DSGVTQTPKHLITATGQRVTLRCSPRSGDLSVYWYQQSLDQGLQFLIQYYNGEERAKGNILERFSAQQFPDLHSELNLSSLELGDSALYFCASSVRGSRGDTQYFGPGTRLTVL.

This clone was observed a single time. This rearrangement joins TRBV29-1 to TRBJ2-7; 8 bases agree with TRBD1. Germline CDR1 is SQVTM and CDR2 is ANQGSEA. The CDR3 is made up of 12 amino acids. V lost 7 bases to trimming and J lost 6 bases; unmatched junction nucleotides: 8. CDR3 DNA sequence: TGCAGCGGTCAGGGGGCTGTGGGCGAGCAGTACTTC. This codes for CSGQGAVGEQYF.

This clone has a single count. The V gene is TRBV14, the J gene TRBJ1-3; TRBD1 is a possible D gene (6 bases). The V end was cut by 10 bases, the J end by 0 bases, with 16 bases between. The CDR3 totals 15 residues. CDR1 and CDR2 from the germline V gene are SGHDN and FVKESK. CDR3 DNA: TGTGCCACAGCTAGGGGACACCCCTCTGGAAACACCATATATTTT. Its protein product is CATARGHPSGNTIYF.

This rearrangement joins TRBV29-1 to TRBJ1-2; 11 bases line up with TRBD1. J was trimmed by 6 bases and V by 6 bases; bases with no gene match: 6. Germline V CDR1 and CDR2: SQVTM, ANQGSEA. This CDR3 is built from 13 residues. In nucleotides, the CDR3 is TGCAGCGTGCGGACAGGGGGCAAGGATGGCTACACCTTC. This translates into CSVRTGGKDGYTF.

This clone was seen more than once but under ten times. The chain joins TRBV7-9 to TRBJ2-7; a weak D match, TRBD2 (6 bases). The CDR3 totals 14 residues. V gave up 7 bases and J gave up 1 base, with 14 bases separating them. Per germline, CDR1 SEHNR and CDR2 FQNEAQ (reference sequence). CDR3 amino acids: CASNKGGRSYEQYF. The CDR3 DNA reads TGTGCCAGCAACAAAGGAGGGCGATCCTACGAGCAGTACTTC.

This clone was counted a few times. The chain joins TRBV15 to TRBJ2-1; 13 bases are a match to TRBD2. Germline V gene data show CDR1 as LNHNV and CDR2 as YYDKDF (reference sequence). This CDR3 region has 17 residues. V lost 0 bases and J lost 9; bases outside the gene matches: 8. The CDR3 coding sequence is TGTGCCACCAGCAGAGATTTGGGACTAGCGGGAACGAGTGAGCAGTTCTTC. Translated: CATSRDLGLAGTSEQFF.